This entry lists 31 T cell receptor beta chains sequenced from one sample in a study of blood T cell repertoires in COVID-19. The protocol was immunoSEQ multiplex PCR, while the TCRdb copy is restricted to in-frame clones and leaves out a portion. Of about 200,000 clones listed, 90% are singletons. Sequencing input: peripheral blood. The source of these receptors is a man aged 45-65 years with acute or convalescent COVID-19.

CDR3 sequence: CASSQDRVGVDTQYF. Written as DNA, the CDR3 is TGCGCCAGCAGCCAAGATAGGGTAGGGGTCGATACGCAGTATTTT. The J gene is TRBJ2-3, the V gene TRBV4-3; D possibly corresponds to TRBD1 (5 bases). Germline-derived CDR1 and CDR2 are LGHNA and YSLEER. CDR3 size: 15 residues. Trimming took off 0 bases at V and 6 bases at J, with 13 bases between the two ends.

The chain recombines TRBV4-3 with TRBJ1-5; TRBD1 might be the D (5 bases). CDR3 length: 14 amino acids. CDR1 LGHNA and CDR2 YSLEER come from the germline V gene. V lost 0 bases and J 10 bases, leaving 13 bases between the germline ends. CDR3 in DNA: TGCGCCAGCAGCCAAGATCCGGGGGTAGGACCCCAGCATTTT. Translating gives CASSQDPGVGPQHF.

In its sample, this clone was seen once. The rearrangement uses TRBV14 and TRBJ2-7; D is perhaps TRBD1 (5 bases). The CDR3 totals 13 residues. Germline values: CDR1 SGHDN, CDR2 FVKESK. V was clipped by 4 bases and J by 4 bases, with 11 bases between them. The CDR3 region has the DNA TGTGCCAGCAGCCCTGCCTCAGGGTACGAGCAGTACTTC. Translation: CASSPASGYEQYF.

This clone was found many times. V usage is TRBV6-5 and J usage is TRBJ2-7, with TRBD2 matching over 8 bases. Per germline, CDR1 MNHEY and CDR2 SVGAGI. Trimming removed 9 bases from V and 3 bases from J; junction bases left unmatched: 10. The CDR3 contains 14 residues. The CDR3 nucleotides are TGTGCCAGTGTTACCGGGACTAGTCTCTACGAGCAGTACTTC. Residues: CASVTGTSLYEQYF.

CDR3 amino acids: CASSLEVSSNEQFF. CDR3 bases: TGTGCCAGCAGCTTAGAAGTTAGTTCGAATGAGCAGTTCTTC. The chain uses TRBV11-3 and TRBJ2-1, with D uncertain. The germline CDR1 and CDR2 sequences are SGHNT and YENEEA. The CDR3 runs to 14 residues. V was trimmed by 0 bases and J by 7 bases, leaving 10 bases between them.

The chain has TRBV28 and TRBJ2-1, with D tentatively TRBD1 (6 bases). This CDR3 has 17 residues. V lost 5 bases and J 1 base, leaving 18 bases between the germline ends. Germline V CDR1 and CDR2: MDHEN, SYDVKM. CDR3 sequence: CASSKWERQGSYNEQFF. The CDR3, as DNA: TGTGCCAGCAGTAAATGGGAGAGGCAGGGGTCCTACAATGAGCAGTTCTTC.

This clone came up a few times. The chain joins TRBV4-2 to TRBJ1-5, with D maybe TRBD1 (5 bases). The CDR3 is made up of 14 amino acids. Trimming took off 1 base at V and 7 bases at J, with 11 bases between the two ends. Germline V lookup: CDR1 LGHNA, CDR2 YNFKEQ. The CDR3 bases are TGTGCCAGCAGCCAAGCGACAGCAAAACAGCCCCAGCATTTT. The encoded protein is CASSQATAKQPQHF.

This clone showed up just once. The chain couples TRBV5-4 to TRBJ1-4, with D tentatively TRBD1 (5 bases). The germline V and J ends were trimmed by 4 bases and 0 bases, with 13 bases remaining between them. CDR1 and CDR2 (germline): SGHNT, YYREEE (reference sequence). CDR3 length: 16 residues. The CDR3 region has the DNA TGTGCCAGCAGCCGTGGTGGGGCCCCAACTAATGAAAAACTGTTTTTT. It specifies CASSRGGAPTNEKLFF.

The chain links TRBV28 to TRBJ1-5, with TRBD1 matching over 8 bases. Germline loops: CDR1 MDHEN, CDR2 SYDVKM. Unmatched junction bases numbered 6, after V lost 8 bases and J lost 3 bases. The CDR3 runs 14 residues. Written as DNA, the CDR3 is TGTGCCAGCGGGACAGGCAGGTCCAATCAGCCCCAGCATTTT. Amino acids: CASGTGRSNQPQHF.

The genes are TRBV5-1 and TRBJ2-7; a weak D match, TRBD1 (6 bases). The germline CDR1 and CDR2 sequences are SGHRS and YFSETQ. The CDR3 is made up of 12 amino acids. With 4 bases removed from V and 5 bases from J, the gap between germline ends came to 10 bases. The CDR3 reads CASSTGQNEQYF. In nucleotides, the CDR3 is TGCGCCAGCAGCACCGGACAGAACGAGCAGTACTTC.

The V gene is TRBV19, the J gene TRBJ1-1; no firm D call. The CDR3 length is 14 residues. Germline CDR1 reads LNHDA; CDR2 reads SQIVND (reference sequence). V lost 1 base to trimming and J lost 0 bases, with 6 bases between them. The chain's CDR3 is CASSIGLLNTEAFF. The CDR3, as DNA: TGTGCCAGTAGTATAGGACTTCTGAACACTGAAGCTTTCTTT.

The chain has TRBV3-1 (or the pseudogene TRBV3-2) and TRBJ2-1; TRBD2 agrees at 9 bases. This CDR3 is built from 16 residues. The ends lost 2 bases at V and 5 bases at J; junction bases unmatched: 7. The germline V gene has CDR1 LGHDT and CDR2 YNNKEL (reference sequence). This CDR3 is CASSQFGGGAHNEQFF. The CDR3, as DNA: TGTGCCAGCAGCCAATTCGGCGGGGGGGCTCACAATGAGCAGTTCTTC.

The chain combines TRBV10-3 with TRBJ2-5; the D gene is possibly TRBD2 (6 bases). This CDR3 region has 15 residues. V was shortened by 0 bases and J by 7 bases, with 15 bases between the two germline ends. Germline CDR1 is ENHRY and CDR2 is SYGVKD. CDR3 DNA: TGTGCCATCAGTGAGTCTCCTAGCGTGGTGGCGACCCAGTACTTC. This sequence encodes CAISESPSVVATQYF.

The V gene is TRBV4-1, the J gene TRBJ2-1, with 10 bases matching TRBD2. Germline assignment: CDR1 MGHRA and CDR2 YSYEKL. The CDR3 contains 15 residues. Germline trimming cut 1 base from V and 8 bases from J; bases unmatched to any gene: 5. In nucleotides, the CDR3 is TGCGCCAGCAGCCAAGGACTAGCGGGTCCTGATGAGCAGTTCTTC. Its translation is CASSQGLAGPDEQFF.

The chain uses TRBV7-6 and TRBJ2-2, with TRBD2 matching 10 bases. V shed 4 bases and J 3 bases; nucleotides not matched to a gene: 5. Germline values: CDR1 SGHVS, CDR2 FNYEAQ. The CDR3 spans 16 residues. CDR3 sequence (DNA): TGTGCCAGCAGCTCCCGGACTAGCGGAGACACCGGGGAGCTGTTTTTT. Amino acids: CASSSRTSGDTGELFF.

The chain uses TRBV7-8 and TRBJ2-1; perhaps TRBD1 as D (5 bases). Germline CDR1 reads SGHVS; CDR2 reads FQNEAQ. V dropped 3 bases and J dropped 3 bases, with 12 bases sitting between them. The CDR3 extends over 15 amino acids. CDR3: CASSFTATVYNEQFF. The DNA for the CDR3 is TGTGCCAGCAGCTTTACCGCGACAGTCTACAATGAGCAGTTCTTC.

This chain links TRBV19 with TRBJ1-1; D possibly corresponds to TRBD1 (5 bases). The ends were cut back, 5 bases at V and 4 bases at J, with 14 bases in the middle. This CDR3 is built from 14 residues. CDR1 and CDR2 (germline): LNHDA, SQIVND (reference sequence). The CDR3 spells CASSPGARGTEAFF. CDR3 DNA: TGTGCCAGTAGTCCGGGAGCTAGGGGCACTGAAGCTTTCTTT.

The rearrangement joins TRBV18 to TRBJ1-3; D is unclear. Germline values: CDR1 KGHSH, CDR2 LQKENI. V shed 2 bases and J shed 0 bases, with 8 bases lying between them. The CDR3 contains 15 residues. The CDR3 bases are TGTGCCAGCTCACCATTGGCTCACTCTGGAAACACCATATATTTT. Translating it yields CASSPLAHSGNTIYF.

This clone was counted once. The chain employs TRBV10-3 and TRBJ2-5, with unresolved D. V was trimmed by 1 base and J by 7 bases, leaving 13 bases between them. CDR3 length equals 14 residues. Looked up from germline, CDR1 is ENHRY and CDR2 is SYGVKD. The CDR3 DNA sequence: TGTGCCATCAGTGAGTTTGAACCCGCAGGGACCCAGTACTTC. This sequence encodes CAISEFEPAGTQYF.

The rearrangement joins TRBV4-1 to TRBJ1-5; no clear D. Germline CDR1 MGHRA, CDR2 YSYEKL. The CDR3 has 14 residues. V shed 1 base and J shed 3 bases, with 7 bases lying between them. The CDR3 DNA sequence: TGCGCCAGCAGCCAAGTGCGGGACAATCAGCCCCAGCATTTT. Its translation is CASSQVRDNQPQHF.

The rearrangement uses TRBV27 and TRBJ1-6; D gene uncertain. The CDR3 is 15 residues long. Trimming removed 5 bases from V and 9 bases from J, with 17 bases in between. CDR1 and CDR2 from the germline V gene are MNHEY and SMNVEV (reference sequence). The CDR3 spells CASSPQADRGSPLHF. DNA of the CDR3: TGTGCCAGCAGTCCTCAGGCCGATCGGGGTTCACCCCTCCACTTT.

This clone was observed a single time. The chain is built from TRBV11-1 and TRBJ2-5; 9 bases fit TRBD2. V shed 5 bases and J 5 bases; nucleotides not matched to a gene: 6. The length of the CDR3 is 14 residues. Germline assignment: CDR1 SGHAT and CDR2 FQDESV (reference sequence). The CDR3 is CASSPPRGGETQYF. CDR3 bases: TGTGCCAGCAGCCCCCCGCGGGGGGGGGAGACCCAGTACTTC.

This clone came up once. The genes are TRBV27 and TRBJ1-1, with 8 bases that match TRBD1. There are 12 residues in the CDR3. V shed 5 bases and J 9 bases; nucleotides not matched to a gene: 5. CDR1 is MNHEY and CDR2 is SMNVEV in the germline V gene (reference sequence). The CDR3 DNA sequence: TGTGCCAGCAGTGGACAGGGCGGTAAAGCTTTCTTT. Translation: CASSGQGGKAFF.

This sequence joins TRBV28 and TRBJ1-5; the D is unclear. Germline-derived CDR1 and CDR2 are MDHEN and SYDVKM. The CDR3 covers 15 residues. Trimming took 3 bases from V and 3 from J, leaving 12 bases between them. This CDR3 reads CASSFDLSPNQPQHF. CDR3 DNA: TGTGCCAGCAGTTTTGACTTATCCCCCAATCAGCCCCAGCATTTT.

In DNA form, the CDR3 reads TGTGCCAGCGGTGGCCTCAACAGGGTGGCCGGAAACACCATATATTTT. It encodes CASGGLNRVAGNTIYF. The gene calls are TRBV7-8 and TRBJ1-3, with D possibly TRBD1 on 6 matching bases. CDR1 and CDR2 (germline): SGHVS, FQNEAQ. The V gene lost 8 bases and the J gene lost 4 bases, with 21 bases spanning the gap. The CDR3 spans 16 residues.

The J gene is TRBJ1-2, the V gene TRBV28; 8 positions match TRBD1. CDR3 size: 14 residues. Germline values: CDR1 MDHEN, CDR2 SYDVKM. V was pared by 6 bases and J by 7 bases, with 10 bases of the junction left unmatched. Written as DNA, the CDR3 is TGTGCCAGCAGGAACCGGGACAGGAGATTTGGCTACACCTTC. As protein: CASRNRDRRFGYTF.

Here the CDR3 DNA reads TGTGCCAGCAGCTTAGGGACAGGGGAAAAACTGTTTTTT. Its translation is CASSLGTGEKLFF. This chain links TRBV7-2 with TRBJ1-4, with TRBD1 matching over 8 bases. The junction had 0 bases not matched to a gene; V was cut back by 1 base and J by 8 bases. CDR3 length equals 13 residues. Germline V gives CDR1 SGHTA, CDR2 FQGNSA.

The rearrangement links TRBV20-1 to TRBJ2-2; 8 bases align to TRBD2. Per germline, CDR1 DFQATT and CDR2 SNEGSKA (reference sequence). The CDR3 totals 15 residues. Trimming took 6 bases from V and 5 from J; bases not matched to a gene: 11. Written as DNA, the CDR3 is TGCAGTGCGAGTTCGGGGGGGCCCCTGACCGGGGAGCTGTTTTTT. Translated, it gives CSASSGGPLTGELFF.

V and J are TRBV3-1 (or the pseudogene TRBV3-2) and TRBJ2-2, with 16 bases that match TRBD2. V trimming: 3 bases; J trimming: 8 bases; junction bases outside the gene matches: 3. Germline-derived CDR1 and CDR2 are LGHDT and YNNKEL (reference sequence). The CDR3 spans 16 residues. CDR3 sequence: CASSQGLAGGPGELFF. CDR3 in DNA: TGTGCCAGCAGCCAGGGACTAGCGGGAGGGCCGGGGGAGCTGTTTTTT.

This CDR3 is CASSFRTSANTGELFF. The CDR3 bases are TGCGCCAGCAGTTTTCGGACTAGCGCAAACACCGGGGAGCTGTTTTTT. V usage is TRBV5-1 and J usage is TRBJ2-2, with TRBD2 matching 9 bases. The CDR3 spans 16 residues. V lost 5 bases, J lost 2 bases, and 7 bases stayed unmatched. Per germline, CDR1 SGHRS and CDR2 YFSETQ.

This chain joins TRBV24-1 and TRBJ2-1, with 7 bases lining up with TRBD2. Germline-derived CDR1 and CDR2 are KGHDR and SFDVKD. The CDR3 runs 13 residues. V gave up 3 bases and J gave up 7 bases; unmatched junction bases: 2. The CDR3 is CATSDRGGNEQFF. The CDR3 DNA is TGTGCCACCAGTGATAGGGGAGGGAATGAGCAGTTCTTC.